This entry concerns a single TCR beta chain. Antigen specificity is unknown. The entry originates in a study of cytomegalovirus exposure and HLA in healthy donors. Points from the study as a whole: In a later analysis, TCR beta V- and J-gene trimming showed a link to a missense DCLRE1C variant. There were some V segments, including TRBV6-2 and TRBV6-3, excluded as indistinguishable. TCR beta chains associated with HLA were, in a later analysis, more clonally expanded than equally common others. In vitro work confirmed that three CMV-associated chains recognize CMV antigens.

Use of 60 Vbeta and 13 Jbeta primers characterized the PCR. Sequencing was performed with immunoSEQ multiplex PCR; in TCRdb, only in-frame clones are kept and a portion is missing. The table has around 90,000 clones, 82% seen once. This CDR3 comprises 15 residues. J gave up 5 bases and V 4 bases, and 9 bases lay outside the gene matches. Germline CDR1 is SGDLS and CDR2 is YYNGEE. The source is a man between 45 and 60 years old in good health and CMV-seronegative. What was sequenced was PBMCs. The chain links TRBV9 to TRBJ2-7; TRBD1 matches at 10 bases. CDR3 DNA sequence: TGTGCCAGCAGCTCAACCGGGACAGGGGCAAACGAGCAGTACTTC. Encoded protein: CASSSTGTGANEQYF.